Below are 21 T cell receptor beta chains sequenced from a single sample in a study of metastatic and nonmetastatic thyroid tumors. All patients reached thyroid surgery having received no treatment beforehand. Via MiXCR, TCRdb re-called the PCR reads. The data contain 20,000 to 30,000 clones, roughly 13% of them singletons. The sample taken for sequencing was blood. These receptors were taken from a female donor with papillary thyroid cancer or a benign thyroid nodule (not recorded which). Some clones in this sample may be carry-over from other donors' samples.

The genes are TRBV28 and TRBJ2-1, with TRBD1 matching 8 bases. The germline CDR1 and CDR2 sequences are MDHEN and SYDVKM. Trimming at V came to 5 bases and at J to 2 bases, leaving 8 bases not matched to a gene. This CDR3 contains 16 residues. The DNA for the CDR3 is TGTGCCAGCAGTGGACCGGGACAGGTCGCCTACAATGAGCAGTTCTTC. It translates to CASSGPGQVAYNEQFF.

This clone was observed many times. This sequence joins TRBV6-4 and TRBJ2-1, with D perhaps TRBD1 (6 bases). Looked up from germline, CDR1 is MRHNA and CDR2 is SNTAGT. V was trimmed by 3 bases and J by 4 bases, leaving 7 bases between them. The CDR3 runs 13 residues. As DNA, the CDR3 is TGTGCCAGCAGTGAGGACAGTTACAATGAGCAGTTCTTC. This gives the protein CASSEDSYNEQFF.

This clone has just a few counts. The chain couples TRBV19 to TRBJ1-5, with TRBD1 matching over 9 bases. After removal of 7 bases from V and 7 bases from J, the junction contained 8 bases not matched to a gene. The V gene's germline CDR1 is LNHDA and CDR2 SQIVND (reference sequence). The CDR3 is 14 amino acids. The CDR3 here is CASTYRQGVQPQHF. The DNA for the CDR3 is TGTGCCAGTACCTATAGACAGGGGGTACAGCCCCAGCATTTT.

Ten or more counts support this clone. The chain couples TRBV7-2 to TRBJ2-3; 7 bases match TRBD1. With V trimmed by 1 base and J by 1 base, 8 bases remained unmatched. The CDR3 has 17 residues. In germline, CDR1 is SGHTA, CDR2 FQGNSA. The chain's CDR3 is CASSLGAQGLRTDTQYF. The CDR3 bases are TGTGCCAGCAGCTTAGGCGCACAGGGGCTTCGCACAGATACGCAGTATTTT.

The table lists this clone with a few counts. It may be a read error: a sequence one base away is much more abundant. The J gene is TRBJ2-1, the V gene TRBV29-1, with 7 bases aligning to TRBD2. Germline CDR1 SQVTM, CDR2 ANQGSEA. This CDR3 has 13 residues. V shed 4 bases and J 6 bases; nucleotides not matched to a gene: 6. The CDR3 DNA is TGCAGCGTTGGGGCGGGAGTACCCAATGAGCAGTTCTTC. The encoded protein is CSVGAGVPNEQFF.

This clone appeared a few times. The chain employs TRBV6-1 and TRBJ2-3; D possibly corresponds to TRBD1 (6 bases). Germline CDR1 and CDR2: MNHNS and SASEGT. Trimming took 4 bases from V and 2 from J, leaving 22 bases between them. This CDR3 contains 18 residues. This CDR3 reads CASSALGIGGRVTDTQYF. The CDR3 nucleotides are TGTGCCAGCAGTGCGCTTGGTATAGGGGGTCGGGTCACAGATACGCAGTATTTT.

This clone was detected ten times or more. The rearrangement uses TRBV4-3 and TRBJ2-5; either TRBD1 or TRBD2 may supply D (5 bases each). The CDR3 has 16 residues. CDR1 is LGHNA, CDR2 YSLEER, per germline. V lost 3 bases, J lost 3 bases, and 17 bases lay in between. CDR3 amino acids: CASSQGFGLGEETQYF. Here the CDR3 DNA reads TGCGCCAGCAGCCAGGGGTTTGGGCTGGGGGAAGAGACCCAGTACTTC.

This clone was observed many times. This sequence joins TRBV15 and TRBJ1-3; D gene uncertain. Germline-derived CDR1 and CDR2 are LNHNV and YYDKDF (reference sequence). Trimming cost V 6 bases and J 1 base, with 10 bases left between them. The CDR3 is 14 residues long. The CDR3 DNA reads as TGTGCCACCAGTCGAGAGGCTTCTGGAAACACCATATATTTT. Encoded protein: CATSREASGNTIYF.

This clone came up many times. The rearrangement links TRBV11-1 to TRBJ1-1; D perhaps matches TRBD1 (6 bases). The CDR3 totals 16 residues. Trimming took off 1 base at V and 3 bases at J, with 15 bases between the two ends. Per germline, CDR1 SGHAT and CDR2 FQDESV (reference sequence). The CDR3 sequence is CASSLGTVGRYTEAFF. Written as DNA, the CDR3 is TGTGCCAGCAGCTTAGGGACAGTGGGGAGGTACACTGAAGCTTTCTTT.

This clone was counted between two and nine times. One junction end disagrees with the germline gene, perhaps due to a read error. The CDR3 spells CASSEGFGHNSPPHF. CDR3 DNA: TGTGCCAGCAGTGAAGGTTTCGGTCATAATTCACCCCCCCACTTT. The rearrangement uses TRBV6-1 and TRBJ1-6; no definite D call. Per the germline V gene, CDR1 is MNHNS and CDR2 is SASEGT. The CDR3 is 15 amino acids.

This clone was seen many times. The V and J genes are TRBV2 and TRBJ1-1; weak D call: TRBD1 (5 bases). V lost 2 bases to trimming and J lost 1 base, with 14 bases between them. The CDR3 extends over 16 amino acids. Germline lookup yields CDR1 SNHLY and CDR2 FYNNEI. The CDR3 coding sequence is TGTGCCAGCAGTGAATATGCAGGGTTGGGGAACACTGAAGCTTTCTTT. The encoded protein is CASSEYAGLGNTEAFF.

By its share, this clone is medium-sized. The rearrangement uses TRBV6-1 and TRBJ2-7; weak D call: TRBD1 (6 bases). V lost 0 bases to trimming and J lost 0 bases, with 6 bases between them. The CDR3 loop spans 14 amino acids. Germline V gene sequence: CDR1 MNHNS, CDR2 SASEGT. CDR3 in amino acids: CASSEADSSYEQYF. CDR3 nucleotides: TGTGCCAGCAGTGAAGCGGACAGCTCCTACGAGCAGTACTTC.

Comments on this clone: One junction end does not reproduce the germline sequence, and a read error may be involved. The chain combines TRBV18 with TRBJ1-2; D not resolved. The germline V gene has CDR1 KGHSH and CDR2 LQKENI. This CDR3 region has 14 residues. The CDR3 sequence is CASSPSGTNYGCIF. The CDR3 DNA reads TGTGCCAGCTCACCATCCGGCACAAACTATGGCTGCATCTTC.

This clone was detected ten times or more. The V call is TRBV12-3 or TRBV12-4, the J call TRBJ1-3; D is uncertain. The CDR3 is 14 amino acids. Trimming removed 7 bases at V and 10 bases at J, with 20 bases between. The CDR3 is CASKGPSYELTIYF. For the CDR3, the DNA is TGTGCCAGCAAAGGGCCCAGTTACGAATTGACCATATATTTT.

This clone was picked up many times. V usage is TRBV12-3 or TRBV12-4 and J usage is TRBJ2-5; 14 bases fit TRBD2. The ends lost 5 bases at V and 4 bases at J; junction bases unmatched: 6. The CDR3 has 16 amino acids. CDR3 region: CASSPKTSGRVETQYF. In nucleotides, the CDR3 is TGTGCCAGCAGTCCGAAGACTAGCGGGAGGGTAGAGACCCAGTACTTC.

This clone showed up many times. V is TRBV27 and J is TRBJ2-7; the match to TRBD2 covers 9 bases. The V gene end was trimmed by 6 bases and the J gene end by 2 bases; junction bases not matched to a gene: 17. In germline, CDR1 is MNHEY, CDR2 SMNVEV (reference sequence). This CDR3 contains 18 residues. The CDR3 loop is CASSLKAAEGLAPYEQYF. In DNA form, the CDR3 reads TGTGCCAGCAGCCTAAAGGCTGCCGAGGGACTAGCTCCCTACGAGCAGTACTTC.

The sample holds many counts of this clone. The V gene is TRBV5-6, the J gene TRBJ2-1; TRBD2 matches at 13 bases. CDR3 length: 15 residues. V lost 2 bases to trimming and J lost 10 bases; unmatched junction nucleotides: 6. Germline V gives CDR1 SGHDT, CDR2 YYEEEE. CDR3 in DNA: TGTGCCAGCAGCTTAAGACTAGCGGGAGGAGAGGAGCAGTTCTTC. Protein product: CASSLRLAGGEEQFF.

As regards this clone: One junction end does not reproduce the germline sequence, and a read error may be involved. J is TRBJ2-2 and V is TRBV4-1; 10 bases are a match to TRBD1. This CDR3 is 17 amino acids long. Germline loops: CDR1 MGHRA, CDR2 YSYEKL. DNA for the CDR3: TGCGCCAGCAGCCAAGAGGGGGGACAGGGGAGGAACGGGGCGCTGTTTTTT. Its protein is CASSQEGGQGRNGALFF.

The genes are TRBV13 and TRBJ2-1; D possibly corresponds to TRBD2 (6 bases). V lost 5 bases to trimming and J lost 8 bases, with 22 bases between them. The CDR3 sequence is 16 residues long. Germline lookup yields CDR1 PRHDT and CDR2 FYEKMQ (reference sequence). CDR3 protein: CASSLGDRGIRDEQFF. For the CDR3, the DNA is TGTGCCAGCAGCCTCGGGGATCGCGGGATTCGCGATGAGCAGTTCTTC.

The chain has TRBV3-1 and TRBJ1-5; 8 nucleotides align to TRBD1. Germline V gene lookup returns CDR1 LGHDT and CDR2 YNNKEL (reference sequence). The junction had 7 bases not matched to a gene; V was cut back by 2 bases and J by 7 bases. CDR3 length: 15 amino acids. The CDR3 DNA reads as TGTGCCAGCAGCCAAATGACAGGGGTCGACCAGCCCCAGCATTTT. It codes for CASSQMTGVDQPQHF.

This clone was counted between two and nine times. This chain joins TRBV12-3 or TRBV12-4 and TRBJ2-1; the D gene could be TRBD1 or TRBD2 (5 bases each). The CDR3 contains 15 residues. Trimming took off 2 bases at V and 5 bases at J, with 13 bases between the two ends. The CDR3, as DNA: TGTGCCAGCAGTTTACAGGGAGAAACCAACAATGAGCAGTTCTTC. Its translation is CASSLQGETNNEQFF.